The rows below give T cell receptor beta chains drawn from one sample of a study of PD-1 blockade in classical Hodgkin lymphoma. TCRdb keeps only in-frame clones here, not all; method: immunoSEQ multiplex PCR. The sample includes approximately 100,000 clones, over 85% of them seen just once. The source material was peripheral blood mononuclear cells (PBMCs), sampled at baseline. The receptor set was obtained from a human donor with classical Hodgkin lymphoma. Each CDR3 is given with its conserved first and last residue. A D gene is named only where the DNA matches it firmly. Not all rows give a size; the values are once, few, many and, for expanded clones, a class.

clone size: once
J gene: TRBJ2-1
D gene: TRBD2
V gene: TRBV2
CDR3 DNA: TGTGCCAGCAGTGAGAGCTTAGCGGGAGCCAAGGAGTTGGACAATGAGCAGTTCTTC
CDR3 protein: CASSESLAGAKELDNEQFF

clone size: .
J gene: TRBJ2-7
D gene: TRBD1
V gene: TRBV18
CDR3 DNA: TGTGCCAGCTCGCCGGACAGGGCCTACGAGCAGTACTTC
CDR3 protein: CASSPDRAYEQYF

clone size: .
J gene: TRBJ2-7
D gene: .
V gene: TRBV10-2
CDR3 DNA: TGCGCCAGCAGGGGGGACCCTCTGGGCGAGCAGTACTTC
CDR3 protein: CASRGDPLGEQYF

clone size: .
J gene: TRBJ1-5
D gene: .
V gene: TRBV5-5
CDR3 DNA: TGTGCCAGCAGCTTGGAAATGGGTTTTAGCAATCAGCCCCAGCATTTT
CDR3 protein: CASSLEMGFSNQPQHF

clone size: .
J gene: TRBJ1-1
D gene: .
V gene: TRBV7-2
CDR3 DNA: TGTGCCAGCAGCCTAACGGTTGACACTGAAGCTTTCTTT
CDR3 protein: CASSLTVDTEAFF

clone size: .
J gene: TRBJ2-5
D gene: .
V gene: TRBV5-6
CDR3 DNA: TGTGCCAGCAGCTTGGACCAAGAGACCCAGTACTTC
CDR3 protein: CASSLDQETQYF

clone size: once
J gene: TRBJ2-2
D gene: TRBD1
V gene: TRBV2
CDR3 DNA: TGTGCCAGCAGTGGGATTAGACCGGGACAGGGGGCGCGGACCGGGGAGCTGTTTTTT
CDR3 protein: CASSGIRPGQGARTGELFF

clone size: .
J gene: TRBJ2-7
D gene: TRBD1
V gene: TRBV19
CDR3 DNA: TGTGCCAGTAGTGACACCCAGGGGGTAGACTACGAGCAGTACTTC
CDR3 protein: CASSDTQGVDYEQYF

clone size: .
J gene: TRBJ2-4
D gene: .
V gene: TRBV19
CDR3 DNA: TGTGCCAGCTCACGTACATCAGGATCTCTAGCCAAAAACATTCAGTACTTC
CDR3 protein: CASSRTSGSLAKNIQYF

clone size: .
J gene: TRBJ1-4
D gene: .
V gene: TRBV2
CDR3 DNA: TGTGCCAGCAGTGTTCGGCAGGGAGCATCAACACTGTTTTTT
CDR3 protein: CASSVRQGASTLFF

clone size: .
J gene: TRBJ2-3
D gene: TRBD2
V gene: TRBV9
CDR3 DNA: TGTGCCAGCAGCGTAGTGCCTAGCGGGGACTTGAGCACAGATACGCAGTATTTT
CDR3 protein: CASSVVPSGDLSTDTQYF

clone size: few
J gene: TRBJ1-1
D gene: .
V gene: TRBV7-9
CDR3 DNA: TGTGCCAGCAGCTTAGCGAGCCCTGAAGCTTTCTTT
CDR3 protein: CASSLASPEAFF

clone size: .
J gene: TRBJ1-2
D gene: .
V gene: TRBV11-2
CDR3 DNA: TGTGCCAGCAGTCCGGACTTAACACCTTTGGGGGCCTATGGCTACACCTTC
CDR3 protein: CASSPDLTPLGAYGYTF

clone size: .
J gene: TRBJ1-1
D gene: .
V gene: TRBV27
CDR3 DNA: TGTGCCAGCAGTTTAGGAGGGGTGAACACTGAAGCTTTCTTT
CDR3 protein: CASSLGGVNTEAFF

clone size: .
J gene: TRBJ1-4
D gene: TRBD1
V gene: TRBV14
CDR3 DNA: TGTGCCAGCAGCCAAGCAGGGACAGTTGAGTCTGAAAAACTGTTTTTT
CDR3 protein: CASSQAGTVESEKLFF

clone size: .
J gene: TRBJ1-1
D gene: TRBD1
V gene: TRBV27
CDR3 DNA: TGTGCCAGCAGTTTATCCCGGGACAGGACGAACACTGAAGCTTTCTTT
CDR3 protein: CASSLSRDRTNTEAFF

clone size: .
J gene: TRBJ2-5
D gene: .
V gene: TRBV9
CDR3 DNA: TGTGCCAGCAGCGAGAAGGGAAGGGTATCGGAGACCCAGTACTTC
CDR3 protein: CASSEKGRVSETQYF

clone size: .
J gene: TRBJ2-2
D gene: .
V gene: TRBV18
CDR3 DNA: TGTGCCAGCTCCCAGGGGTTGGACACCGGGGAGCTGTTTTTT
CDR3 protein: CASSQGLDTGELFF

clone size: .
J gene: TRBJ2-5
D gene: .
V gene: TRBV18
CDR3 DNA: TGTGCCAGCTCACCTGAACAAGAGACCCAGTACTTC
CDR3 protein: CASSPEQETQYF

clone size: .
J gene: TRBJ1-2
D gene: TRBD1
V gene: TRBV2
CDR3 DNA: TGTGCCAGCAGTGAAGCGCTCGGGGACAGGTTAATCTATGGCTACACCTTC
CDR3 protein: CASSEALGDRLIYGYTF

clone size: .
J gene: TRBJ1-4
D gene: .
V gene: TRBV27
CDR3 DNA: TGTGCCAGCAGATCGACGGCGCAACGGGGGGGGAAACTGTTTTTT
CDR3 protein: CASRSTAQRGGKLFF

clone size: .
J gene: TRBJ2-3
D gene: .
V gene: TRBV27
CDR3 DNA: TGTGCCAGCAGGTCCACTCCAACATCCTACCAGCAGTATTTT
CDR3 protein: CASRSTPTSYQQYF

clone size: .
J gene: TRBJ1-6
D gene: TRBD1
V gene: TRBV6-1
CDR3 DNA: TGTGCCAGCAGTGAGGGACAGGGGAATTCACCCCTCCACTTT
CDR3 protein: CASSEGQGNSPLHF

clone size: once
J gene: TRBJ1-2
D gene: .
V gene: TRBV28
CDR3 DNA: TGTGCCAGCAGTCCCCCGACTTGGGGGGGCTACACCTTC
CDR3 protein: CASSPPTWGGYTF

clone size: .
J gene: TRBJ2-7
D gene: .
V gene: TRBV2
CDR3 DNA: TGTGCCAGCAGACAAGACGCCTACGAGCAGTACTTC
CDR3 protein: CASRQDAYEQYF

clone size: .
J gene: TRBJ2-7
D gene: TRBD1
V gene: TRBV7-9
CDR3 DNA: TGTGCCAGCAGCGCGACCGGGACAGGGGGTATCGAGCAGTACTTC
CDR3 protein: CASSATGTGGIEQYF

clone size: .
J gene: TRBJ2-1
D gene: TRBD2
V gene: TRBV9
CDR3 DNA: TGTGCCAGCAGCGTGAGTTCTGCGGGAGGGGGCGGTGAGCAGTTCTTC
CDR3 protein: CASSVSSAGGGGEQFF

clone size: .
J gene: TRBJ2-3
D gene: TRBD2
V gene: TRBV28
CDR3 DNA: TGTGCCAGCAGTTTGTACTCCGGGACTAGCGGGCCAAAAGGGGAAGATACGCAGTATTTT
CDR3 protein: CASSLYSGTSGPKGEDTQYF

clone size: .
J gene: TRBJ1-1
D gene: .
V gene: TRBV27
CDR3 DNA: TGTGCCAGCAGTTTATTAGGGAAAATGAACACTGAAGCTTTCTTT
CDR3 protein: CASSLLGKMNTEAFF

clone size: .
J gene: TRBJ2-5
D gene: TRBD1
V gene: TRBV11-2
CDR3 DNA: TGTGCCAGCAGCGTCGGGACAGTCCAAGAGACCCAGTACTTC
CDR3 protein: CASSVGTVQETQYF

clone size: .
J gene: TRBJ2-7
D gene: TRBD2
V gene: TRBV4-1
CDR3 DNA: TGCGCCAGCAGCCCGTATGCGGGAGTCTCCTACGAGCAGTACTTC
CDR3 protein: CASSPYAGVSYEQYF

clone size: .
J gene: TRBJ1-1
D gene: .
V gene: TRBV7-9
CDR3 DNA: TGTGCCAGCAGCTCCCTACGCGTGAACACTGAAGCTTTCTTT
CDR3 protein: CASSSLRVNTEAFF

clone size: .
J gene: TRBJ1-4
D gene: .
V gene: TRBV15
CDR3 DNA: TGTGCCACCAGCAGAGATGGAGAAAAACTGTTTTTT
CDR3 protein: CATSRDGEKLFF

clone size: .
J gene: TRBJ1-1
D gene: .
V gene: TRBV10-1
CDR3 DNA: TGCGCCAGCAGTGAGTCTTTTCCAGGGATGCACACTGAAGCTTTCTTT
CDR3 protein: CASSESFPGMHTEAFF

clone size: .
J gene: TRBJ2-7
D gene: TRBD1
V gene: TRBV5-6
CDR3 DNA: TGTGCCAGCAGCCAAGACAGGGGGATCGGCGAGCAGTACTTC
CDR3 protein: CASSQDRGIGEQYF

clone size: .
J gene: TRBJ2-1
D gene: TRBD2
V gene: TRBV4-1
CDR3 DNA: TGCGCCTCCAACGGACTAGCGGGACATGAGCAGTTCTTC
CDR3 protein: CASNGLAGHEQFF

clone size: .
J gene: TRBJ2-3
D gene: .
V gene: TRBV6-1
CDR3 DNA: TGTGCCAGCAGTGAACTGGGACTTGGGTCTAGCACAGATACGCAGTATTTT
CDR3 protein: CASSELGLGSSTDTQYF

clone size: once
J gene: TRBJ2-1
D gene: .
V gene: TRBV2
CDR3 DNA: TGTGCCAGCAGCCTGGGGGACGGCCGGAACAATGAGCAGTTCTTC
CDR3 protein: CASSLGDGRNNEQFF

clone size: .
J gene: TRBJ2-7
D gene: .
V gene: TRBV27
CDR3 DNA: TGTGCCAGCAGTTTATCGAGGGGCTACGAGCAGTACTTC
CDR3 protein: CASSLSRGYEQYF

clone size: .
J gene: TRBJ1-5
D gene: .
V gene: TRBV28
CDR3 DNA: TGTGCCAGCAGTTTTGAGCATGGGTCCCTCAATCAGCCCCAGCATTTT
CDR3 protein: CASSFEHGSLNQPQHF

clone size: .
J gene: TRBJ1-1
D gene: .
V gene: TRBV5-1
CDR3 DNA: TGCGCCAGCAGCTTGGAGCCAGTGTTGAACACTGAAGCTTTCTTT
CDR3 protein: CASSLEPVLNTEAFF

clone size: .
J gene: TRBJ1-4
D gene: TRBD1
V gene: TRBV15
CDR3 DNA: TGTGCCACCAGCAGAGATCGGGTGACAGGGAATAATGAAAAACTGTTTTTT
CDR3 protein: CATSRDRVTGNNEKLFF

clone size: .
J gene: TRBJ2-7
D gene: .
V gene: TRBV15
CDR3 DNA: TGTGCCACCGGAGTGGGGGACGAGCAGTACTTC
CDR3 protein: CATGVGDEQYF

clone size: .
J gene: TRBJ2-2
D gene: .
V gene: TRBV21-1
CDR3 DNA: TGTGCCAGCAGCACCCCACAGGGGCGCGCAGACACCGGGGAGCTGTTTTTT
CDR3 protein: CASSTPQGRADTGELFF

clone size: .
J gene: TRBJ1-3
D gene: .
V gene: TRBV6-5
CDR3 DNA: TGTGCCAGCAGTCCGGACTTAAATTCTGGAAACACCATATATTTT
CDR3 protein: CASSPDLNSGNTIYF

clone size: .
J gene: TRBJ2-7
D gene: .
V gene: TRBV5-1
CDR3 DNA: TGCGCCAGCAGCACGGGTCAAAAAAACCACGAGCAGTACTTC
CDR3 protein: CASSTGQKNHEQYF

clone size: .
J gene: TRBJ2-7
D gene: TRBD1
V gene: TRBV6-1
CDR3 DNA: TGTGCCAGCAGGACGGGACAGGGGGTCTACGAGCAGTACTTC
CDR3 protein: CASRTGQGVYEQYF

clone size: once
J gene: TRBJ2-7
D gene: .
V gene: TRBV4-1
CDR3 DNA: TGCGCCAGCAGCCATCGCGGCGGGACAACCGCCGCCGAGCAGTACTTC
CDR3 protein: CASSHRGGTTAAEQYF

clone size: .
J gene: TRBJ2-7
D gene: .
V gene: TRBV6-6
CDR3 DNA: TGTGCCAGCAGTTACGGGACACATTCCTACGAGCAGTACTTC
CDR3 protein: CASSYGTHSYEQYF

clone size: .
J gene: TRBJ2-7
D gene: .
V gene: TRBV6-6
CDR3 DNA: TGTGCCAGCAGTTACGGCAGGGGCCCCCTTTACGAGCAGTACTTC
CDR3 protein: CASSYGRGPLYEQYF

clone size: .
J gene: TRBJ1-2
D gene: .
V gene: TRBV10-3
CDR3 DNA: TGTGCCATTGGTCCTCACACAGAAAGCTATGGCTACACCTTC
CDR3 protein: CAIGPHTESYGYTF

clone size: .
J gene: TRBJ2-3
D gene: TRBD2
V gene: TRBV28
CDR3 DNA: TGTGCCAGCAGTCAACCGGGACTAGCAGGCACAGATACGCAGTATTTT
CDR3 protein: CASSQPGLAGTDTQYF